A selection of T cell receptor beta chains follows, all from one sample in a study of vaccination and CD4 T cells after COVID-19. MiXCR was run by TCRdb on the PCR reads, yielding one entry per CDR3 protein. The sample lists about 15,000 distinct CDR3 sequences, roughly half occurring once. Their antigens are not known. The sample consisted of cultured CD4+ T cells from blood, taken after SARS-CoV-2 vaccination. These receptors were obtained from a human donor with COVID-19. Each CDR3 is given with its conserved first and last residue. The D gene is left open where the match is weak. Clone sizes are given selectively: once, few, many, or a class where the clone is expanded.

>15|TRBV7-2|TRBJ1-6|.|.
CASSLGPVGDSPLHF
TGTGCCAGCAGCTTGGGGCCAGTTGGAGATTCACCCCTCCACTTT
>14|TRBV6-1|TRBJ2-3|.|few
CASSLAPAADTQYF
TGTGCCAGCAGTCTAGCACCGGCCGCAGATACGCAGTATTTT
>15|TRBV2|TRBJ1-5|.|.
CASIVDRYSNQPQHF
TGTGCCAGCATTGTGGACAGATATAGCAATCAGCCCCAGCATTTT
>15|TRBV2|TRBJ1-5|TRBD1|.
CASRTGTGGSQPQHF
TGTGCCAGCAGAACCGGGACAGGGGGCTCTCAGCCCCAGCATTTT
>15|TRBV11-3|TRBJ1-6|.|few
CASSPRGTTDSPLHF
TGTGCCAGCAGCCCGAGGGGGACAACGGATTCACCCCTCCACTTT
>14|TRBV15|TRBJ2-2|.|few
CATSTYKGSGELFF
TGTGCCACCAGCACCTACAAGGGGTCCGGGGAGCTGTTTTTT
>13|TRBV6-1|TRBJ1-2|.|few
CASSAKQWDGYTF
TGTGCCAGCAGTGCCAAACAGTGGGATGGCTACACCTTC
>12|TRBV5-6|TRBJ1-1|.|.
CASDRDSTEAFF
TGTGCCAGCGATCGTGACAGCACTGAAGCTTTCTTT
>14|TRBV15|TRBJ2-7|.|.
CATSRDHLGDEQYF
TGTGCCACCAGCAGAGATCATCTAGGGGACGAGCAGTACTTC
>14|TRBV19|TRBJ1-1|.|few
CASSPSGVNTEAFF
TGTGCCAGTAGTCCCTCGGGGGTCAACACTGAAGCTTTCTTT
>14|TRBV20-1|TRBJ1-6|.|few
CSARPSSYNSPLHF
TGCAGTGCTAGACCGAGCTCCTATAATTCACCCCTCCACTTT
>16|TRBV7-9|TRBJ2-5|.|few
CASSPLRSPKGETQYF
TGTGCCAGCAGCCCTCTGAGGTCCCCCAAGGGGGAGACCCAGTACTTC
>16|TRBV6-1|TRBJ1-2|.|.
CASSGGRGRDNYGYTF
TGTGCCAGCAGTGGGGGAAGGGGACGGGACAACTATGGCTACACCTTC